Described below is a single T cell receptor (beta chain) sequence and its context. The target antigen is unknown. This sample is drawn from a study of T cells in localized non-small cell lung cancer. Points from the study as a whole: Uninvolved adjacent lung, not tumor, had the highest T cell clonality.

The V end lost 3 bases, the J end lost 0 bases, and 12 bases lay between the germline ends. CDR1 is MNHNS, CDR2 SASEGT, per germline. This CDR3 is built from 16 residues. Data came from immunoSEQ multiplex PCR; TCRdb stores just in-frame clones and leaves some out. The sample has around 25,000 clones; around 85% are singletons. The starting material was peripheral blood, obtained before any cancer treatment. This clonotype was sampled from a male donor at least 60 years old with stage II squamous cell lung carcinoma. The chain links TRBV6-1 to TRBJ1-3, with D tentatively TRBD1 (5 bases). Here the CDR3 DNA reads TGTGCCAGCAGTGATGCTCCGACAGTCTCTGGAAACACCATATATTTT. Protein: CASSDAPTVSGNTIYF.